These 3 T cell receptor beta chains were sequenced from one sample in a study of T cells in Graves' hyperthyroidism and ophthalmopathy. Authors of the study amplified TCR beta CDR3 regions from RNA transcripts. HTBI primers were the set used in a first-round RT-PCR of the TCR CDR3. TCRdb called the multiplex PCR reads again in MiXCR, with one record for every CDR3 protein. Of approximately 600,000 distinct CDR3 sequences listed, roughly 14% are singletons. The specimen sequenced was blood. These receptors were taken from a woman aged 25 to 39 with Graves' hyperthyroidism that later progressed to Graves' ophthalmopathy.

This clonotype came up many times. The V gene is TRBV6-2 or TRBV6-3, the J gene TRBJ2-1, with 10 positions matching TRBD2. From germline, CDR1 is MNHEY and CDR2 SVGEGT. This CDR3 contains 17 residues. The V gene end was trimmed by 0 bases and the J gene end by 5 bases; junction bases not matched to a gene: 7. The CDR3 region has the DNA TGTGCCAGCAGTTACTCCACCGGGACTAGCGTCAACAATGAGCAGTTCTTC. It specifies CASSYSTGTSVNNEQFF.

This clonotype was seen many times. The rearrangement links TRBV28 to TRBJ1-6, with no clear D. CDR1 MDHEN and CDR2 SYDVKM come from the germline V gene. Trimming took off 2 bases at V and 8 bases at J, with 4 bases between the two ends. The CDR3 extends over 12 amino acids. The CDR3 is CASSLGYSPLHF. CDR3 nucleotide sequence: TGTGCCAGCAGTTTAGGATATTCACCCCTCCACTTT.

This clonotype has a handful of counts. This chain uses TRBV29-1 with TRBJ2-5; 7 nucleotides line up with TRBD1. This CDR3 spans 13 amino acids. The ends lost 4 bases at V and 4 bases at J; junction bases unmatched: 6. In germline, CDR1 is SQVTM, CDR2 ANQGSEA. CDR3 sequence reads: CSVGGHRGETQYF. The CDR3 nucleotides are TGCAGCGTTGGGGGACACAGGGGAGAGACCCAGTACTTC.